The rows below give T cell receptor beta chains drawn from one sample of a study of T cell repertoires in ileal Crohn's disease. The table came from immunoSEQ multiplex PCR; TCRdb's copy has only in-frame clones and leaves some out. The sample includes over 15,000 clones, approximately 72% of them seen just once. What was sequenced was ileal tissue. The receptors shown here come from an adult with Crohn's disease. CDR3s include the opening cysteine and the closing phenylalanine or tryptophan. The order of the fields is J gene, D gene, V gene, clone size, CDR3 DNA, CDR3 protein. A D gene is named only where the DNA matches it firmly. Clone size is stated in some rows and not others, as once, few, many or a class when expanded.

>TRBJ1-5|-|TRBV6-6|-
TGTGCCAGCAAACAACCGGGACTCAATCAGCCCCAGCATTTT
CASKQPGLNQPQHF
>TRBJ1-6|-|TRBV7-2|-
TGTGCCAGCAGCTTAGGAGCGACGGGCTTCGGGGCCCTCCACTTT
CASSLGATGFGALHF
>TRBJ1-2|TRBD1|TRBV7-9|-
TGTGCCAGCAGCTTGGCCGGGACAGGGGTTGTCTACACCTTC
CASSLAGTGVVYTF
>TRBJ2-3|-|TRBV9|-
TGTGCCAGCAGCCCAGGGACTTTTGAGGCAGATACGCAGTATTTT
CASSPGTFEADTQYF
>TRBJ1-2|-|TRBV15|-
TGTGCCACCAGCAGAGATGTTAGAGGAACTAACTATGGCTACACCTTC
CATSRDVRGTNYGYTF
>TRBJ1-2|TRBD1|TRBV29-1|-
TGCAGCGGCCGGGACAGGGGACGCGGCTACACCTTC
CSGRDRGRGYTF
>TRBJ1-2|TRBD1|TRBV2|-
TGTGCCAGCAGGGTGGACAGGGGATATGGCTACACCTTC
CASRVDRGYGYTF
>TRBJ1-3|-|TRBV13|-
TGTGCCAATACCCGGAACAGGATGGGAAAGACCATATATTTT
CANTRNRMGKTIYF
>TRBJ2-3|-|TRBV23-1|few
TGCGCCAGCGAATCCGGGGGTAGCACAGATACGCAGTATTTT
CASESGGSTDTQYF
>TRBJ2-1|-|TRBV27|-
TGTGCCAGCACCCCTGATGAGCAGTTCTTC
CASTPDEQFF
>TRBJ2-1|-|TRBV7-3|-
TGTGCCAGCAGCTTAGCTCCTCTGCGGGGTGAGCAGTTCTTC
CASSLAPLRGEQFF
>TRBJ2-5|-|TRBV5-1|-
TGCGCCAGCAGCTTGGCCTTTCGAGAGACCCAGTACTTC
CASSLAFRETQYF
>TRBJ1-4|-|TRBV27|-
TGTGCCAGCAGTGACGACAGGTTTCGGGAAAAACTGTTTTTT
CASSDDRFREKLFF
>TRBJ2-3|-|TRBV7-2|once
TGTGCCAGCAGCTTAGTAGCCAGCACAGATACGCAGTATTTT
CASSLVASTDTQYF
>TRBJ1-2|TRBD1|TRBV4-2|-
TGTGCCAGCAGCCCCCGGACAGGGAAATTTATGGACTATGGCTACACCTTC
CASSPRTGKFMDYGYTF
>TRBJ1-1|-|TRBV2|-
TGTGCCAGCAGTTCCGACAGGCGAAGGCCCGCATGGGCGCGAGCTTTCTTT
CASSSDRRRPAWARAFF
>TRBJ2-1|-|TRBV7-2|-
TGTGCCAGCAGGGTTTGGGGAGTTAACAATGAGCAGTTCTTC
CASRVWGVNNEQFF
>TRBJ2-7|-|TRBV7-2|-
TGTGCCAGCAGCTTAGGTTTGGGGCCATCCTACGAGCAGTACTTC
CASSLGLGPSYEQYF
>TRBJ2-7|TRBD1|TRBV30|once
TGTGCCTACACGACAGGGAGACACGAGCAGTACTTC
CAYTTGRHEQYF
>TRBJ1-1|-|TRBV7-2|-
TGTGCCAGCAGATCGAATAGTAACCGGGGGGAAGCTTTCTTT
CASRSNSNRGEAFF
>TRBJ1-1|-|TRBV19|-
TGTGCCAGAGGGACACCTGAAGCTTTCTTT
CARGTPEAFF
>TRBJ2-1|TRBD1|TRBV14|-
TGTGCCAGCAGCCACCGGGACAGGGGGCCTCGGTCGTTATACAATGAGCAGTTCTTC
CASSHRDRGPRSLYNEQFF
>TRBJ2-3|-|TRBV11-2|-
TGTGCCAGCAGCTCCTACGTTAGCACAGATACGCAGTATTTT
CASSSYVSTDTQYF
>TRBJ2-3|TRBD1|TRBV5-1|few
TGCGCCAGCAGCTCCGGGACAGGGGTGACAGATACGCAGTATTTT
CASSSGTGVTDTQYF
>TRBJ2-6|TRBD2|TRBV15|-
TGTGCCACCAGCGGGGGGGTAGTGTCCGGGGCCAACGTCCTGACTTTC
CATSGGVVSGANVLTF
>TRBJ2-5|TRBD1|TRBV2|-
TGTGCCAGCCGGGGCAATAAAAGGACAGGACAAGAGACCCAGTACTTC
CASRGNKRTGQETQYF
>TRBJ2-3|TRBD2|TRBV5-4|few
TGTGCCAGCAGCACCGGGGTAGCGGGTTTGGACGATACGCAGTATTTT
CASSTGVAGLDDTQYF
>TRBJ2-7|TRBD1|TRBV9|once
TGTGCCAGCAGCGTATCCATTAGGGACAGGGGCCCCTACGAGCAGTACTTC
CASSVSIRDRGPYEQYF
>TRBJ2-7|TRBD1|TRBV18|-
TGTGCCACCTTTCGGGACAGGGATTCCTACGAGCAGTACTTC
CATFRDRDSYEQYF
>TRBJ1-2|-|TRBV19|-
TGTGCCAGTAGTATAGAAACAGCGGCCTATGGCTACACCTTC
CASSIETAAYGYTF
>TRBJ2-2|-|TRBV18|-
TGTGCCAGCTCATCGAGCCCAGGGGAGCTGTTTTTT
CASSSSPGELFF
>TRBJ2-7|-|TRBV18|-
TGTGCCAGCGCACTGAAGGGCCCAGGGGTTGTCCACGAGCAGTACTTC
CASALKGPGVVHEQYF
>TRBJ1-2|-|TRBV18|few
TGTGCCAGCTCAGGCAAGACCAGGGGTTTGAACTATGGCTACACCTTC
CASSGKTRGLNYGYTF
>TRBJ1-2|TRBD1|TRBV5-1|-
TGCGCCAGCAGCTTGGGGACAGGCGGCTACACCTTC
CASSLGTGGYTF
>TRBJ1-1|-|TRBV20-1|-
TGCAGTGCTAGTACGGGGTCTGAAGCTTTCTTT
CSASTGSEAFF
>TRBJ2-1|-|TRBV2|-
TGTGCCAGCATGGCTACCCTAGCCCACAATGAGCAGTTCTTC
CASMATLAHNEQFF
>TRBJ2-5|-|TRBV4-1|few
TGCGCCAGCAGCCAAGATGTAGCTCAAGAGACCCAGTACTTC
CASSQDVAQETQYF
>TRBJ2-5|TRBD2|TRBV5-4|-
TGTGCCAGCAGCAGACGTACCGGGACTAGCTACCGGGAGACCCAGTACTTC
CASSRRTGTSYRETQYF
>TRBJ1-2|-|TRBV5-1|-
TGCGCCAGCAGCTCCCTCCCCAGGGCCGGAGATGGCTACACCTTC
CASSSLPRAGDGYTF
>TRBJ2-3|-|TRBV6-1|-
TGTGCCAGCAGTGAAGCGGCAGGTAGCACAGATACGCAGTATTTT
CASSEAAGSTDTQYF
>TRBJ1-4|-|TRBV7-9|-
TGTGCCAGCAGCTTGACTGGGAGGGTGACTAATGAAAAACTGTTTTTT
CASSLTGRVTNEKLFF
>TRBJ1-4|-|TRBV27|-
TGTGCCAGCAGTTTACTCAGGGGTGAAAAACTGTTTTTT
CASSLLRGEKLFF
>TRBJ1-3|-|TRBV6-1|medium-sized
TGTGCCACCACCTCGGGACTGTACACTGGAAACACCATATATTTT
CATTSGLYTGNTIYF
>TRBJ2-7|TRBD1|TRBV23-1|-
TGCGCCAGCAGTCAACTCCGGCAGGGGGTAGGCTACGAGCAGTACTTC
CASSQLRQGVGYEQYF
>TRBJ1-3|-|TRBV30|-
TGTGCCTGGAGTGTTTCGGGTAGAGTCGGAAACACCATATATTTT
CAWSVSGRVGNTIYF
>TRBJ1-1|TRBD1|TRBV10-3|few
TGTGCCATCTCACAGGGGGTTACTGAAGCTTTCTTT
CAISQGVTEAFF
>TRBJ2-7|TRBD1|TRBV5-1|-
TGCGCCAGCAGCTGGACAGGGGGAGAATACGAGCAGTACTTC
CASSWTGGEYEQYF
>TRBJ1-2|-|TRBV7-2|-
TGTGCCAGCAGCCTCCCTGGACTTGGGGGCTACACCTTC
CASSLPGLGGYTF
>TRBJ1-1|TRBD1|TRBV30|once
TGTGCCTGGAAACAGGGGGCCTCTGAAGCTTTCTTT
CAWKQGASEAFF
>TRBJ2-7|TRBD1|TRBV11-2|-
TGTGCCAGCAGCTTAAATAGACAGGGTGTCTACGAGCAGTACTTC
CASSLNRQGVYEQYF
>TRBJ1-2|-|TRBV6-5|-
TGTGCCAGCAGTTACTCGGCGGTCAGAAGTTATGGCTACACCTTC
CASSYSAVRSYGYTF
>TRBJ1-1|-|TRBV29-1|-
TGCAGCGTTTGGTTCGGGGTAAACACTGAAGCTTTCTTT
CSVWFGVNTEAFF
>TRBJ2-7|TRBD2|TRBV7-9|-
TGTGCCAGCAGCCCTAGCGGGGGGGCCTTCGAGCAGTACTTC
CASSPSGGAFEQYF